This T cell receptor (beta chain) was observed in a study of blood T cell repertoires in COVID-19. Whole-study context: The United States, Italy and Spain provided the acute and convalescent COVID-19 samples.

V lost 4 bases, J lost 10 bases, and 11 bases lay in between. Germline assignment: CDR1 SGHTA and CDR2 FQGNSA. The CDR3 is 12 amino acids. How the authors handled the data: Quantification of nucleated cells was approximated via reference gene primer amplification. Libraries were prepared by immunoSEQ multiplex PCR; TCRdb keeps only in-frame clonotypes and omits some of them. That table supplies the V and J calls and clone size; D and trimming were determined from the DNA. The sample comprises 350,000 to 500,000 clones, roughly 90% of which are singletons, and roughly 0.84% rests with the top ten. During active infection, Seattle patients enrolled and were then monitored through disease.

Sequencing input: peripheral blood. The V and J genes are TRBV7-2 and TRBJ2-1, with D uncertain. This TCR derives from a man aged 18 to 30 with COVID-19, enrolled during active disease. In nucleotides, the CDR3 is TGTGCCAGCAGCTCACTGAAAGCGGAGCAGTTCTTC. As protein: CASSSLKAEQFF. The full variable domain, its missing parts supplied by reference TRBV7-2 and TRBJ2-1, is GAGVSQSPSNKVTEKGKDVELRCDPISGHTALYWYRQSLGQGLEFLIYFQGNSAPDKSGLPSDRFSAERTGGSVSTLTIQRTQQEDSAVYLCASSSLKAEQFFGPGTRLTVL.